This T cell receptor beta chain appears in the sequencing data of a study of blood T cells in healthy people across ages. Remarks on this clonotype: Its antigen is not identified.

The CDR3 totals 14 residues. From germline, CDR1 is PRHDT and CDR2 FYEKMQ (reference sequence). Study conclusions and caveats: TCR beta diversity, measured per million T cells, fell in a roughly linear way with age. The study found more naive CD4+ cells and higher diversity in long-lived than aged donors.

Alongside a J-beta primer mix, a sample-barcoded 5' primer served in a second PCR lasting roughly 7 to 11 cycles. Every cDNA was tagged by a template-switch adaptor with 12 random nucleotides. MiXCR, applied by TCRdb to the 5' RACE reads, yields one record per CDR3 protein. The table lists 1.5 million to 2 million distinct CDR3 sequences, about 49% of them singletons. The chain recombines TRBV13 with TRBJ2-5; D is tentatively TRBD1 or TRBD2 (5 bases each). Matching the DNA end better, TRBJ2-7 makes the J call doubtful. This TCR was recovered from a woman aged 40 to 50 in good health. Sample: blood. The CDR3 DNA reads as TGTGCCAGCAGCACCCGGGGCAGTAACTACGAGCAGTACTTC. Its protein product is CASSTRGSNYEQYF.